This T cell receptor beta chain was captured by sequencing in a study of T cells in Graves' hyperthyroidism and ophthalmopathy. Turning to the study itself: Blood was drawn when the patient was first diagnosed and still untreated.

Whole-study findings and limits: In blood, most of the thyroid clonotypes expanded above 0.001 were also present. Ophthalmopathy was told apart from stable hyperthyroidism by a 13 V-J model.

This clonotype was counted at least ten times. No antigen is known for it. TCR beta CDR3 regions were amplified from RNA transcripts. With the HTBI primer set, the TCR CDR3 went through a first round of RT-PCR. TCRdb analysed the multiplex PCR reads with MiXCR anew, one entry per CDR3 protein. Among a few hundred thousand distinct CDR3 sequences listed, about 16% were seen once. CDR3 size: 13 residues. Per the germline V gene, CDR1 is LNHDA and CDR2 is SQIVND (reference sequence). Between the trimmed V and J ends, which lost 7 bases and 5 bases, there was a span of 14 bases. The receptor's source is a woman in her twenties or thirties with Graves' hyperthyroidism. The chain joins TRBV19 to TRBJ1-1; D gene uncertain. The sample taken for sequencing was blood. This chain's CDR3 is CASTVRDGTEAFF. The CDR3 DNA is TGTGCCAGTACAGTGCGGGATGGGACTGAAGCTTTCTTT.